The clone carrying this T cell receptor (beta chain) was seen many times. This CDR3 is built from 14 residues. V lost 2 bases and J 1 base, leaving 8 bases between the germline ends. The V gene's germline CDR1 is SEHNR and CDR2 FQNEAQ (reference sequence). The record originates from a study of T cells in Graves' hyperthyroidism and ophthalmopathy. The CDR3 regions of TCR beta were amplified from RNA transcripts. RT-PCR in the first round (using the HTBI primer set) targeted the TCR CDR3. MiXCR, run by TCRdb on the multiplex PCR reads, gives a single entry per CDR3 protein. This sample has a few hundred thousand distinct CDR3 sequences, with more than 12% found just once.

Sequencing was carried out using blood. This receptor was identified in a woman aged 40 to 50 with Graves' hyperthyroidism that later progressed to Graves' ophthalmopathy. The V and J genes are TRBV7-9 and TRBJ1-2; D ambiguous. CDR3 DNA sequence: TGTGCCAGCAGCTTACTCAATAATAACTATGGCTACACCTTC. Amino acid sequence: CASSLLNNNYGYTF.